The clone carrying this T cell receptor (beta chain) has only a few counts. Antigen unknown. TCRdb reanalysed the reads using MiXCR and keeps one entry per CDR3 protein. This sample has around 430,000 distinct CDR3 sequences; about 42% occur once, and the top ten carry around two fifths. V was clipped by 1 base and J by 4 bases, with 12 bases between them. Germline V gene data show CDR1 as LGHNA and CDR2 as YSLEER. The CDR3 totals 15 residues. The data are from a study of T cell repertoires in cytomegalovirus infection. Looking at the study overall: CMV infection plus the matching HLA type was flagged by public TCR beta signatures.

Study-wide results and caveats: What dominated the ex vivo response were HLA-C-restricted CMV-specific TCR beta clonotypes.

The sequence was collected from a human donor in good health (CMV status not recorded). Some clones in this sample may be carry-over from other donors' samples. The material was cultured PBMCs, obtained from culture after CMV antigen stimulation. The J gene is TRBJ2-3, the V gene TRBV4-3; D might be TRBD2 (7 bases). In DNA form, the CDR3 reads TGCGCCAGCAGCCAAGCCGCGGGGGCCCCAGATACGCAGTATTTT. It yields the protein CASSQAAGAPDTQYF.